Below, 3 T cell receptor beta chains from the same sample are listed, as sequenced in a study of blood T cells in healthy people across ages. A second PCR, run for roughly 7 to 12 cycles, used a sample-barcoded 5' primer plus a J-beta primer mix. TCRdb recomputed calls from the 5' RACE reads with MiXCR, one row per CDR3 protein. The table lists 1.5 million to 2 million distinct CDR3 sequences, 30% to 40% of them singletons. Sequenced input: blood. The receptors come from a woman aged 25 to 39 in good health.

The V call is TRBV7-9, the J call TRBJ2-1; TRBD2 matches at 16 bases. CDR3 length: 15 amino acids. Germline values: CDR1 SEHNR, CDR2 FQNEAQ (reference sequence). The ends lost 5 bases at V and 15 bases at J; junction bases unmatched: 10. Written as DNA, the CDR3 is TGTGCCAGCAGCCAACCCCCGGGACTAGCGGGGGGGATGTTCTTC. It encodes CASSQPPGLAGGMFF. Based on the CDR3 plus reference TRBV7-9 and TRBJ2-1, the full variable domain is DTGVSQNPRHKITKRGQNVTFRCDPISEHNRLYWYRQTLGQGPEFLTYFQNEAQLEKSRLLSDRFSAERPKGSFSTLEIQRTEQGDSAMYLCASSQPPGLAGGMFFGPGTRLTVL.

The chain combines TRBV28 with TRBJ1-1, with D hard to call. The V end was cut by 8 bases, the J end by 1 base, with 20 bases between. Germline loops: CDR1 MDHEN, CDR2 SYDVKM. The CDR3 is made up of 16 amino acids. The DNA for the CDR3 is TGTGCCAGCCCACCTCCTCATGGTGTCTGGAACACTGAAGCTTTCTTT. It codes for CASPPPHGVWNTEAFF.

The chain links TRBV6-1 to TRBJ2-7; 8 positions agree with TRBD1. Germline loops: CDR1 MNHNS, CDR2 SASEGT. CDR3 length: 14 residues. After removal of 7 bases from V and 0 bases from J, the junction contained 5 bases not matched to a gene. The CDR3 sequence: CASTNRGASYEQYF. CDR3 DNA sequence: TGTGCCAGCACTAACAGGGGGGCCTCCTACGAGCAGTACTTC.